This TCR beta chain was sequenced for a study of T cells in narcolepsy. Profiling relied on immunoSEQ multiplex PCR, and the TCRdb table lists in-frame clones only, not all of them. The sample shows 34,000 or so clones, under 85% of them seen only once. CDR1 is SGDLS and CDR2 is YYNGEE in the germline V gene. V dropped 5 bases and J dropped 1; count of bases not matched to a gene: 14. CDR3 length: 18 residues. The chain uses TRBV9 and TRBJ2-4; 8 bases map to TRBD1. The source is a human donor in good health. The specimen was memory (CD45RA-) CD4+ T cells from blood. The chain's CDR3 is CASSLTRQDRVAKNIQYF. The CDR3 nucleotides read TGTGCCAGCAGTCTCACTCGACAGGACAGGGTTGCCAAAAACATTCAGTACTTC.